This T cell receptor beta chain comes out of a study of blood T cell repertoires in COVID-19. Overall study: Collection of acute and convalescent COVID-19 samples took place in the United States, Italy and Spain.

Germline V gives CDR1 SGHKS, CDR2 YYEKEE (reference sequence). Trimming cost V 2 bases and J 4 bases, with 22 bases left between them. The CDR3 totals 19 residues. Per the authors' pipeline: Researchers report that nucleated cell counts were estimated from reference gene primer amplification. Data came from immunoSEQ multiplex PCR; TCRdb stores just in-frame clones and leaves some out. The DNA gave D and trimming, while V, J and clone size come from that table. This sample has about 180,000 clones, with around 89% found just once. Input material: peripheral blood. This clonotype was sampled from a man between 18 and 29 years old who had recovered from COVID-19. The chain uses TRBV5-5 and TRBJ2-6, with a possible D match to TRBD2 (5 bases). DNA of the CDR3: TGTGCCAGCAGCTTTCACCCGAGGGCAGGCTTGGGGGGGGCCAACGTCCTGACTTTC. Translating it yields CASSFHPRAGLGGANVLTF.